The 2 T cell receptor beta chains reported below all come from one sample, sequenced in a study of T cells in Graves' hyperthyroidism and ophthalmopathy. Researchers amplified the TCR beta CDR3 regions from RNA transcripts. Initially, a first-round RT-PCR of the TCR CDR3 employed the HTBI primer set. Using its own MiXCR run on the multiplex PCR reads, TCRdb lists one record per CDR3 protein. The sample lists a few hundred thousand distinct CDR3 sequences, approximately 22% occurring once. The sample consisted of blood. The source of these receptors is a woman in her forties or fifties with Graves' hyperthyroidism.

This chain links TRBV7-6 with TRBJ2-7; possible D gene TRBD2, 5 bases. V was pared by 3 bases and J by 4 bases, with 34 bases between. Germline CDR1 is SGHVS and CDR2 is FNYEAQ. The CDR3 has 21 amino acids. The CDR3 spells CASSFSYHVGGRENIFYEQYF. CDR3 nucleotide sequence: TGTGCCAGCAGCTTTTCTTATCACGTCGGTGGAAGGGAGAATATTTTTTACGAGCAGTACTTC.

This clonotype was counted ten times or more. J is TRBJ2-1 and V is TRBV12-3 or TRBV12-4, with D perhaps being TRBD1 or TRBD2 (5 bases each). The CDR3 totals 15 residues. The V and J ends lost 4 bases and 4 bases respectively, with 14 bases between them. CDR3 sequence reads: CASSSQGTGYNEQFF. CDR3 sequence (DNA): TGTGCCAGCAGTTCGCAGGGCACGGGGTACAATGAGCAGTTCTTC.